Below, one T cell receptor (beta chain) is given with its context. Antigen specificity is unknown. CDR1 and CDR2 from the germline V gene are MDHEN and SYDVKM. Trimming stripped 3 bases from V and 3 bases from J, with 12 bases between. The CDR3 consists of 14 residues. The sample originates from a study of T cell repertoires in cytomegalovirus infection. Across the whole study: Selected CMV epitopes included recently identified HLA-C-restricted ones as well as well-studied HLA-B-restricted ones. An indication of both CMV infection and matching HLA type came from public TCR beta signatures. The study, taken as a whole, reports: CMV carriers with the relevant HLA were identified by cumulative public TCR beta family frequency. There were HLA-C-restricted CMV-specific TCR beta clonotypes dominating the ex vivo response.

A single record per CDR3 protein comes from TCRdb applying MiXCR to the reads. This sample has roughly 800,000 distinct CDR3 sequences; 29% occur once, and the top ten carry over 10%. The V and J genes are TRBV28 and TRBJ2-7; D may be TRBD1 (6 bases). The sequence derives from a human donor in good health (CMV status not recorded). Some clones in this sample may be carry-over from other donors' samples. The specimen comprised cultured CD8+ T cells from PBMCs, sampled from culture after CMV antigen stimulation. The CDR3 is CASSLTGPLYEQYV. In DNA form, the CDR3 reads TGTGCCAGCAGTTTGACAGGACCCCTCTACGAGCAGTACGTC.